This TCR beta chain was observed in a study of T-cell memory formation after mild COVID-19. Overall study context: Across donors, TCR clusters were largely donor specific. General observations from the study: Pre-infection memory carried some responding clones, suggesting that cross-reactive memory joined. Confirmation of SARS-CoV-2 specificity was lacking for second-wave clones peaking day 37.

As regards this clonotype: Antigen: not known.

CDR1 SGDLS and CDR2 YYNGEE come from the germline V gene. The ends lost 2 bases at V and 3 bases at J; junction bases unmatched: 9. This CDR3 has 17 residues. TCRdb reanalysed the 5' RACE reads using MiXCR and keeps one entry per CDR3 protein. The profile shows about 310,000 distinct CDR3 sequences, 19% of them singletons. The sample consisted of PBMCs or a T cell subset sorted from them (not recorded which). V is TRBV9 and J is TRBJ1-3; 9 bases are shared with TRBD1. The sequence was obtained from a man younger than 35 who had mild COVID-19 (a few samples of this study predate the infection). Cell type and time point are not known. CDR3 sequence reads: CASSVGQGLANGNTIYF. The CDR3 coding sequence is TGTGCCAGCAGCGTGGGACAGGGTCTCGCCAATGGAAACACCATATATTTT.